Each of the 22 T cell receptor beta chains below was sequenced from the same sample in a study of T cells in Graves' hyperthyroidism and ophthalmopathy. The source material, RNA transcripts, was used to amplify TCR beta CDR3 regions. The HTBI primer set served for first-round RT-PCR of the TCR CDR3. TCRdb fed the multiplex PCR reads into MiXCR, producing one record per CDR3 protein. The sample carries some 490,000 distinct CDR3 sequences, less than 25% recorded once. The specimen was blood. These TCRs come from a woman between 65 and 79 years old with Graves' ophthalmopathy.

This clonotype was counted ten times or more. The rearrangement uses TRBV11-2 and TRBJ2-1; D unclear. Germline V CDR1 and CDR2: SGHAT, FQNNGV. The V end was cut by 2 bases, the J end by 4 bases, with 12 bases between. The CDR3 consists of 15 residues. CDR3 sequence: CASSLMANGYNEQFF. In nucleotides, the CDR3 is TGTGCCAGCAGCTTAATGGCTAACGGATACAATGAGCAGTTCTTC.

V is TRBV12-3 or TRBV12-4 and J is TRBJ2-1; 9 nucleotides agree with TRBD1. V trimming: 6 bases; J trimming: 6 bases; junction bases outside the gene matches: 12. This CDR3 has 16 amino acids. The CDR3 bases are TGTGCCAGCAGGGGGGCGGGGACAGGGCTTGCCAATGAGCAGTTCTTC. Its translation: CASRGAGTGLANEQFF.

This clonotype was seen a handful of times. This chain joins TRBV6-1 and TRBJ2-2; TRBD1 agrees at 10 bases. The CDR3 consists of 15 residues. The germline CDR1 and CDR2 sequences are MNHNS and SASEGT. V dropped 8 bases and J dropped 5; count of bases not matched to a gene: 8. DNA of the CDR3: TGTGCCAGCCAATACCGGGACAGGGGTACCGGGGAGCTGTTTTTT. Translated, it gives CASQYRDRGTGELFF.

This clonotype was observed a handful of times. The chain carries TRBV5-1 and TRBJ1-4, with 7 bases matching TRBD1. This CDR3 is built from 14 residues. V was pared by 4 bases and J by 4 bases, with 4 bases of the junction left unmatched. Germline lookup yields CDR1 SGHRS and CDR2 YFSETQ. The DNA for the CDR3 is TGCGCCAGCAGCCTAGGGACAGTTAATGAAAAACTGTTTTTT. Translation: CASSLGTVNEKLFF.

V gene TRBV10-2 combines with J gene TRBJ2-2; D not resolved. The V gene's germline CDR1 is WSHSY and CDR2 SAAADI. The germline V and J ends were trimmed by 2 bases and 2 bases, with 6 bases remaining between them. The CDR3 is made up of 14 amino acids. The CDR3: CASSEIGNTGELFF. The CDR3 DNA reads TGCGCCAGCAGTGAGATCGGTAACACCGGGGAGCTGTTTTTT.

The gene calls are TRBV4-3 and TRBJ1-4; D may be TRBD1 (6 bases). Deletions cut 4 bases from V and 8 bases from J, with 20 bases between. Looked up from germline, CDR1 is LGHNA and CDR2 is YSLEER. The CDR3 runs to 16 residues. The CDR3 nucleotides are TGCGCCAGCAGCCTCCTAGGGGGGGGAGTCGGAGAAAAACTGTTTTTT. As protein: CASSLLGGGVGEKLFF.

The genes are TRBV6-1 and TRBJ2-5; D possibly corresponds to TRBD2 (6 bases). The germline V gene has CDR1 MNHNS and CDR2 SASEGT. The germline V and J ends were trimmed by 5 bases and 4 bases, with 17 bases remaining between them. The CDR3 sequence is 15 residues long. The CDR3 sequence: CASSSAGLFGETQYF. As DNA, the CDR3 is TGTGCCAGCAGTTCGGCAGGACTATTTGGAGAGACCCAGTACTTC.

This clonotype was detected only a few times. This rearrangement joins TRBV15 to TRBJ1-1, with a possible D match to TRBD1 (5 bases). V lost 8 bases, J lost 0 bases, and 7 bases lay in between. Germline loops: CDR1 LNHNV, CDR2 YYDKDF (reference sequence). The CDR3 loop spans 12 amino acids. Here the CDR3 DNA reads TGTGCCACCGGGGCGGTGAACACTGAAGCTTTCTTT. Its protein is CATGAVNTEAFF. Looking up the rest from reference TRBV15 and TRBJ1-1 gives the full variable domain: DAMVIQNPRYQVTQFGKPVTLSCSQTLNHNVMYWYQQKSSQAPKLLFHYYDKDFNNEADTPDNFQSRRPNTSFCFLDIRSPGLGDTAMYLCATGAVNTEAFFGQGTRLTVV.

J is TRBJ1-2 and V is TRBV29-1; 8 bases fit TRBD1. The CDR3 extends over 12 amino acids. CDR1 is SQVTM and CDR2 is ANQGSEA in the germline V gene. The J segment lost 6 bases and the V segment lost 5 bases, leaving 5 bases of the junction unmatched. CDR3: CSVRQGTDGYTF. The CDR3 region has the DNA TGCAGCGTTCGACAGGGGACGGATGGCTACACCTTC. Supplemented by reference TRBV29-1 and TRBJ1-2, the full variable domain reads SAVISQKPSRDICQRGTSLTIQCQVDSQVTMMFWYRQQPGQSLTLIATANQGSEATYESGFVIDKFPISRPNLTFSTLTVSNMSPEDSSIYLCSVRQGTDGYTFGSGTRLTVV.

The chain is built from TRBV7-3 and TRBJ2-1; TRBD2 is a possible D gene (5 bases). Trimming cost V 7 bases and J 0 bases, with 10 bases left between them. Per the germline V gene, CDR1 is SGHTA and CDR2 is FQGTGA. CDR3 length: 14 amino acids. The CDR3: CASKADSSYNEQFF. For the CDR3, the DNA is TGTGCCAGCAAAGCGGATAGCTCCTACAATGAGCAGTTCTTC.

This clonotype was seen many times. J is TRBJ1-1 and V is TRBV7-2; 7 bases map to TRBD1. J lost 4 bases, V lost 4 bases, and 9 bases had no gene match. CDR3 size: 15 residues. The germline gives CDR1 SGHTA, CDR2 FQGNSA. CDR3 amino acids: CASSSRAGGSTEAFF. CDR3 nucleotides: TGTGCCAGCAGCTCGAGGGCAGGGGGAAGCACTGAAGCTTTCTTT.

This clonotype appeared once. V is TRBV5-5 and J is TRBJ2-4, with no clear D. V was cut by 0 bases and J by 0 bases, with 13 bases left in between. Germline CDR1 is SGHKS and CDR2 is YYEKEE (reference sequence). The CDR3 contains 17 residues. Here the CDR3 DNA reads TGTGCCAGCAGCTTGGGGGGTTTCCAGTTAGCCAAAAACATTCAGTACTTC. It specifies CASSLGGFQLAKNIQYF.

This clonotype showed up just a few times. The chain carries TRBV28 and TRBJ2-6, with 7 bases aligning to TRBD1. The CDR3 consists of 16 residues. Germline-derived CDR1 and CDR2 are MDHEN and SYDVKM. V was pared by 5 bases and J by 0 bases, with 4 bases of the junction left unmatched. CDR3 region: CASSRGTDSGANVLTF. Here the CDR3 DNA reads TGTGCCAGCAGTCGTGGGACAGACTCTGGGGCCAACGTCCTGACTTTC.

The chain couples TRBV5-6 to TRBJ1-1; D may be TRBD1 (5 bases). CDR1 is SGHDT, CDR2 YYEEEE, per germline. Trimming stripped 7 bases from V and 3 bases from J, with 13 bases between. The CDR3 has 13 amino acids. CDR3 sequence (DNA): TGTGCCAGCTTCGACAGAGACGACACTGAAGCTTTCTTT. Its translation is CASFDRDDTEAFF.

V usage is TRBV6-2 or TRBV6-3 and J usage is TRBJ2-6; D ambiguous. V lost 4 bases, J lost 4 bases, and 11 bases lay in between. CDR3 length: 15 residues. Germline-derived CDR1 and CDR2 are MNHEY and SVGEGT. Written as DNA, the CDR3 is TGTGCCAGCAGTTTGGCCCTGGGAGGGGCCAACGTCCTGACTTTC. Protein sequence: CASSLALGGANVLTF.

This sequence joins TRBV20-1 and TRBJ2-7; perhaps TRBD2 as D (5 bases). This CDR3 comprises 13 residues. The germline V gene encodes CDR1 DFQATT and CDR2 SNEGSKA (reference sequence). The V end was cut by 6 bases, the J end by 2 bases, with 14 bases between. The CDR3 reads CSARNGLAYEQYF. DNA of the CDR3: TGCAGTGCCCGAAACGGACTCGCCTACGAGCAGTACTTC.

The rearrangement links TRBV30 to TRBJ2-7; tentatively, D is TRBD2 (6 bases). Germline values: CDR1 GTSNPN, CDR2 SVGIG (reference sequence). The V end lost 0 bases, the J end lost 2 bases, and 11 bases lay between the germline ends. This CDR3 has 14 residues. This chain's CDR3 is CAWSVGGLAYEQYF. The CDR3 region has the DNA TGTGCCTGGAGTGTGGGGGGACTCGCCTACGAGCAGTACTTC.

The rearrangement links TRBV3-1 to TRBJ2-3, with D tentatively TRBD1 (6 bases). V was clipped by 0 bases and J by 3 bases, with 10 bases between them. The CDR3 has 15 amino acids. Germline values: CDR1 LGHDT, CDR2 YNNKEL (reference sequence). The CDR3 nucleotides are TGTGCCAGCAGCCAAGATCAGGGGCGGACAGATACGCAGTATTTT. As protein: CASSQDQGRTDTQYF.

This clonotype was counted a few times. V gene TRBV29-1 combines with J gene TRBJ1-4, with D possibly TRBD1 on 5 matching bases. V was pared by 3 bases and J by 6 bases, with 11 bases between. This CDR3 region has 13 residues. Germline V lookup: CDR1 SQVTM, CDR2 ANQGSEA. The CDR3 nucleotides are TGCAGCGTTGACAGGGCGGGCGATGAAAAACTGTTTTTT. Translation gives CSVDRAGDEKLFF.

The chain couples TRBV6-1 to TRBJ2-2; D is ambiguous. Looked up from germline, CDR1 is MNHNS and CDR2 is SASEGT. V shed 3 bases and J shed 3 bases, with 11 bases lying between them. This CDR3 has 15 amino acids. The CDR3 is CASSDAGGYTGELFF. In DNA, the CDR3 is TGTGCCAGCAGTGACGCCGGTGGGTACACCGGGGAGCTGTTTTTT.

This clonotype was found a few times. The J gene is TRBJ2-2, the V gene TRBV6-2 or TRBV6-3, with 15 bases aligning to TRBD2. The ends lost 6 bases at V and 3 bases at J; junction bases unmatched: 14. This CDR3 is 20 amino acids long. Germline CDR1 is MNHEY and CDR2 is SVGEGT. The CDR3 loop is CASRRTTGLAGGYHTGELFF. The DNA for the CDR3 is TGTGCCAGCAGAAGAACCACGGGACTAGCGGGAGGATATCACACCGGGGAGCTGTTTTTT.

The rearrangement uses TRBV3-1 and TRBJ2-1; 7 bases align to TRBD2. Germline lookup yields CDR1 LGHDT and CDR2 YNNKEL (reference sequence). The V gene end was trimmed by 4 bases and the J gene end by 4 bases; junction bases not matched to a gene: 7. This CDR3 comprises 15 residues. Written as DNA, the CDR3 is TGTGCCAGCAGCCTCTGGACTAGTCTTTACAATGAGCAGTTCTTC. It is translated as CASSLWTSLYNEQFF.